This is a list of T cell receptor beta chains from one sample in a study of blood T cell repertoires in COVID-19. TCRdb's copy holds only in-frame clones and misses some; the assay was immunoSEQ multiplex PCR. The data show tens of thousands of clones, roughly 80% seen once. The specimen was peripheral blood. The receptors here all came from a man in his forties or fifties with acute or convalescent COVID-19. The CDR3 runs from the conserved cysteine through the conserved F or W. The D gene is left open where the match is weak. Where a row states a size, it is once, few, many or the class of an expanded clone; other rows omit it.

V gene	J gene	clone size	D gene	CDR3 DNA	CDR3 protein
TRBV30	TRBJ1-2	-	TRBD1	TGTGCCTGGAGTCTGAGACAGGGCGCTCATTCCTTC	CAWSLRQGAHSF
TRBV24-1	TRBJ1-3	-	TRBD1	TGTGCCACCAGTGATGACGACAGGGGGCAAGGGCCAATCTCTGGAAACACCATATATTTT	CATSDDDRGQGPISGNTIYF
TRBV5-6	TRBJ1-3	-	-	TGTGCCAGCAGCTTAAACGGGAGAGGAAACACCATATATTTT	CASSLNGRGNTIYF
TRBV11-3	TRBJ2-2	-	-	TGTGCCAGCAGCGCGGTCACCGGGGAGCTGTTTTTT	CASSAVTGELFF
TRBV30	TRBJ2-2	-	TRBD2	TGTGCCTGGAGCGATGCCGGGACTAGCGGGGCCGGGGAGCTGTTTTTT	CAWSDAGTSGAGELFF
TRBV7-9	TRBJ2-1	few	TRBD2	TGTGCCAGCAGCTTACCCGCCAGACTAGCGGGGAGATACAATGAGCAGTTCTTC	CASSLPARLAGRYNEQFF
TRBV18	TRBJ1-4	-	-	TGTGCCAGCTCACCGGCGACAGAGCATAATGAAAAACTGTTTTTT	CASSPATEHNEKLFF
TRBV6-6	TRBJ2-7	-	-	TGTGCCAGCAGTCGACGGGACACCTCCGAGCAGTACTTC	CASSRRDTSEQYF
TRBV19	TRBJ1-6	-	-	TGTGCCAGTAGTATTGGGCAGACGAATTCACCCCTCCACTTT	CASSIGQTNSPLHF
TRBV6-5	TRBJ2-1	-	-	TGTGCCAGCAGCGCCGTGGGGGGGCCGAAGACTGAGCAGTTCTTC	CASSAVGGPKTEQFF
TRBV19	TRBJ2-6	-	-	TGTGCCAGTCTTACGGGGAGCTCTGGGGCCAACGTCCTGACTTTC	CASLTGSSGANVLTF
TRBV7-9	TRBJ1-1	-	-	TGTGCCAGCAGCTTAGGCACAGCCGAAGCTTTCTTT	CASSLGTAEAFF
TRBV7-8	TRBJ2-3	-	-	TGTGCTAGCAGCTCCAGGGCTCTTGGCACAGATACGCAGTATTTT	CASSSRALGTDTQYF
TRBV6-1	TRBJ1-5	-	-	TGTGCCAGCAGTGACAGGGGCGGCAGCAATCAGCCCCAGCATTTT	CASSDRGGSNQPQHF
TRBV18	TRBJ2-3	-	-	TGTGCCAGCTCACAATTAGCGGACACAGATACGCAGTATTTT	CASSQLADTDTQYF
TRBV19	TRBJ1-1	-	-	TGTGCCAGTAGCGACAGTTACACTGAAGCTTTCTTT	CASSDSYTEAFF
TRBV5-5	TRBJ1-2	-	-	TGTGCCAGCAGCTTGGCCTTGCAGGGGAAAGTCTTC	CASSLALQGKVF
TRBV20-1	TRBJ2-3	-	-	TGCAGTGCTAGTGTTAGCTTAAGCACAGATACGCAGTATTTT	CSASVSLSTDTQYF
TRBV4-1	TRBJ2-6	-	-	TGCGCCAGCAGCCAAGAGCGCGCGAGTGGGGCCAACGTCCTGACTTTC	CASSQERASGANVLTF
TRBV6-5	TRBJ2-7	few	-	TGTGCCAGCAGACCCTGGACGGGATCCTACGAGCAGTACTTC	CASRPWTGSYEQYF
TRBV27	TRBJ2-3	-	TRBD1	TGTGCCAGCAGTTTAGGGACAGCCGGTTGGACAGATACGCAGTATTTT	CASSLGTAGWTDTQYF
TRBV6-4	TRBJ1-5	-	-	TGTGCCAGCAGCCCCGGGACGGGAGAGAGCAATCAGCCCCAGCATTTT	CASSPGTGESNQPQHF
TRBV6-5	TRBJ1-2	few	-	TGTGCCAAAGAAGGGGGGGAAGTGGGTGGCTACACCTTC	CAKEGGEVGGYTF
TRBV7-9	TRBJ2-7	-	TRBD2	TGTGCCAGCAGCCCGCGGGAGTACGAGCAGTACTTC	CASSPREYEQYF
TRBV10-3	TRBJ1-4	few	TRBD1	TGTGCCATCAGTTCAGGGGGTGAAAAACTGTTTTTT	CAISSGGEKLFF
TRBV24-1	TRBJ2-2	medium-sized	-	TGTGCCACCAGTGATCCCGAGACTGGACAGCAACCCACCGGGGAGCTGTTTTTT	CATSDPETGQQPTGELFF
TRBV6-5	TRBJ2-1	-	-	TGTGCCAGCAGTTACTCGATGGGCCGAGAGCAGTTCTTC	CASSYSMGREQFF
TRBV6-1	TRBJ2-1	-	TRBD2	TGTGCCAGCAGTGAAAAGGTACTAGCGGGAAACAATGAGCAGTTCTTC	CASSEKVLAGNNEQFF
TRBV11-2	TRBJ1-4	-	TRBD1	TGTGCCAGCAGCACCTACCGGGACAGGGGTTCGTCTAATGAAAAACTGTTTTTT	CASSTYRDRGSSNEKLFF
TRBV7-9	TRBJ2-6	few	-	TGTGCCAGCAGCCCCCGGTTTCACAGGGCCGGGGGGGCCAACGTCCTGACTTTC	CASSPRFHRAGGANVLTF
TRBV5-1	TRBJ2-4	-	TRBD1	TGCGCCAGCAGCTTGGGACAGGGGACTTCAATTCAGTACTTC	CASSLGQGTSIQYF
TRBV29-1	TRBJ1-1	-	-	TGCAGCGCCGTGGGGCTGAACACTGAAGCTTTCTTT	CSAVGLNTEAFF
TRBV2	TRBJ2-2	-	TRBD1	TGTGCCAGCAGTGCCCAGGGGGCGAACACCGGGGAGCTGTTTTTT	CASSAQGANTGELFF
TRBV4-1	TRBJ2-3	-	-	TGCGCCAGCAGCCATTTGTGGCGGGATACGCAGTATTTT	CASSHLWRDTQYF
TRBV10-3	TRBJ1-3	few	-	TGTGCCATCAGTGGAAGGGGGAACACCATATATTTT	CAISGRGNTIYF
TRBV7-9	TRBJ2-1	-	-	TGTGCCAGCAGCCCACCGGACAGTGAATCCTACAATGAGCAGTTCTTC	CASSPPDSESYNEQFF
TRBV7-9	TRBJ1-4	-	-	TGTGCCAGCACCCTCGGACGGGGTGAAAAACTGTTTTTT	CASTLGRGEKLFF
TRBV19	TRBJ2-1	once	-	TGTGCCAGTAGTATAAGTCCAGTCTCCTACAATGAGCAGTTCTTC	CASSISPVSYNEQFF
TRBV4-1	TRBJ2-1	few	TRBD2	TGCGCCAGCAGCCAAGGCGGGAGGGGGCCCTCCTACAATGAGCAGTTCTTC	CASSQGGRGPSYNEQFF
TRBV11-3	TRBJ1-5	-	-	TGTGCCAGCAGTCGAAACCGGGTCAAAGGGGTGCAGCCCCAGCATTTT	CASSRNRVKGVQPQHF
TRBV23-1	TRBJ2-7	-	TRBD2	TGCGCCAGCAGTCAAATTTCCCATTGGGTAGCGGGAGGTTACGAGCAGTACTTC	CASSQISHWVAGGYEQYF
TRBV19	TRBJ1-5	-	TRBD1	TGTGCCAGTAGTCACTGGACAGGGGGGGGGCGTTATCAGCCCCAGCATTTT	CASSHWTGGGRYQPQHF
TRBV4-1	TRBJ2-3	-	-	TGCGCCAGCAGCCAGAAGCGGATTGATACGCAGTATTTT	CASSQKRIDTQYF
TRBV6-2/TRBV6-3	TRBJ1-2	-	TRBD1	TGTGCCAGCAGCTTGGACAGGGTCTATGGCTACACCTTC	CASSLDRVYGYTF
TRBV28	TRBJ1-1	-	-	TGTGCCAGCAGTTTACACGGGGGAAACACTGAAGCTTTCTTT	CASSLHGGNTEAFF
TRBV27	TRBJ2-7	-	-	TGTGCCAGCAGACCCGGTCAGGGAAGCGAGCAGTACTTC	CASRPGQGSEQYF
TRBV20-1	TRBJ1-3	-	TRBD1	TGCAGTGCTAGTGTACAGGGGGCTGTCGGAAACACCATATATTTT	CSASVQGAVGNTIYF
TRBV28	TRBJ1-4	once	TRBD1	TGTGCCAGCACCGACAGGGGGGCATCTAATGAAAAACTGTTTTTT	CASTDRGASNEKLFF
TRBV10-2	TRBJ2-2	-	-	TGCGCCAGCAGTGAGTCCCTAGAGCCCGGGGAGCTGTTTTTT	CASSESLEPGELFF
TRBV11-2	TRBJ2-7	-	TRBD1	TGTGCCAGCAGACTCGGACAGGGGGCAGGCGAGCAGTACTTC	CASRLGQGAGEQYF
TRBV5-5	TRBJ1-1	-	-	TGTGCCAGCAGCTTTTCACAGGTATACACCACTGAAGCTTTCTTT	CASSFSQVYTTEAFF
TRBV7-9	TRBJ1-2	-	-	TGTGCCAGCAGCTTAGGCAGCCTAGCTAACTATGGCTACACCTTC	CASSLGSLANYGYTF
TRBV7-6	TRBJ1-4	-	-	TGTGCCAGCAGCTTAGTGTCGACTAATGAAAAACTGTTTTTT	CASSLVSTNEKLFF